This TCR beta chain was captured by sequencing in a study of regulatory dendritic cells for organ transplantation. Study-wide context: LPS was added to dendritic cell cultures on day 6.

There are 14 residues in the CDR3. Trimming took off 5 bases at V and 1 base at J, with 12 bases between the two ends. From germline, CDR1 is MNHNS and CDR2 SASEGT. This table comes from immunoSEQ multiplex PCR, and its TCRdb copy is limited to in-frame clones, with some not included. Here the sample spans 9,500 to 15,000 clones, 74% being singletons. Allogeneic regulatory or mature dendritic cells were co-cultured for 5 days with CFSE-labeled sorted T cells at 1:10. Naive CD45RA+ and memory CD45RO+ CD4+ or CD8+ T cells were FACS-sorted. On this clone: As yet, its antigen is unknown.

Notes on the study in general: Mature dendritic cells appeared to drive more memory CD8+ clonal expansion than regulatory ones. Among resting subsets, memory CD8+ cells contained the most alloreactive clonotypes.

The sample taken for sequencing was naive CD4+ T cells from blood cultured with regulatory dendritic cells. Subset defined: CD45RA+ naive T cells. This sequence joins TRBV6-1 and TRBJ2-7; D gene unclear. The TCR sequence derives from a human donor in good health. The CDR3 coding sequence is TGTGCCAGCAGTTCGCGCACGTCGTCCTACGAGCAGTACTTC. It specifies CASSSRTSSYEQYF.